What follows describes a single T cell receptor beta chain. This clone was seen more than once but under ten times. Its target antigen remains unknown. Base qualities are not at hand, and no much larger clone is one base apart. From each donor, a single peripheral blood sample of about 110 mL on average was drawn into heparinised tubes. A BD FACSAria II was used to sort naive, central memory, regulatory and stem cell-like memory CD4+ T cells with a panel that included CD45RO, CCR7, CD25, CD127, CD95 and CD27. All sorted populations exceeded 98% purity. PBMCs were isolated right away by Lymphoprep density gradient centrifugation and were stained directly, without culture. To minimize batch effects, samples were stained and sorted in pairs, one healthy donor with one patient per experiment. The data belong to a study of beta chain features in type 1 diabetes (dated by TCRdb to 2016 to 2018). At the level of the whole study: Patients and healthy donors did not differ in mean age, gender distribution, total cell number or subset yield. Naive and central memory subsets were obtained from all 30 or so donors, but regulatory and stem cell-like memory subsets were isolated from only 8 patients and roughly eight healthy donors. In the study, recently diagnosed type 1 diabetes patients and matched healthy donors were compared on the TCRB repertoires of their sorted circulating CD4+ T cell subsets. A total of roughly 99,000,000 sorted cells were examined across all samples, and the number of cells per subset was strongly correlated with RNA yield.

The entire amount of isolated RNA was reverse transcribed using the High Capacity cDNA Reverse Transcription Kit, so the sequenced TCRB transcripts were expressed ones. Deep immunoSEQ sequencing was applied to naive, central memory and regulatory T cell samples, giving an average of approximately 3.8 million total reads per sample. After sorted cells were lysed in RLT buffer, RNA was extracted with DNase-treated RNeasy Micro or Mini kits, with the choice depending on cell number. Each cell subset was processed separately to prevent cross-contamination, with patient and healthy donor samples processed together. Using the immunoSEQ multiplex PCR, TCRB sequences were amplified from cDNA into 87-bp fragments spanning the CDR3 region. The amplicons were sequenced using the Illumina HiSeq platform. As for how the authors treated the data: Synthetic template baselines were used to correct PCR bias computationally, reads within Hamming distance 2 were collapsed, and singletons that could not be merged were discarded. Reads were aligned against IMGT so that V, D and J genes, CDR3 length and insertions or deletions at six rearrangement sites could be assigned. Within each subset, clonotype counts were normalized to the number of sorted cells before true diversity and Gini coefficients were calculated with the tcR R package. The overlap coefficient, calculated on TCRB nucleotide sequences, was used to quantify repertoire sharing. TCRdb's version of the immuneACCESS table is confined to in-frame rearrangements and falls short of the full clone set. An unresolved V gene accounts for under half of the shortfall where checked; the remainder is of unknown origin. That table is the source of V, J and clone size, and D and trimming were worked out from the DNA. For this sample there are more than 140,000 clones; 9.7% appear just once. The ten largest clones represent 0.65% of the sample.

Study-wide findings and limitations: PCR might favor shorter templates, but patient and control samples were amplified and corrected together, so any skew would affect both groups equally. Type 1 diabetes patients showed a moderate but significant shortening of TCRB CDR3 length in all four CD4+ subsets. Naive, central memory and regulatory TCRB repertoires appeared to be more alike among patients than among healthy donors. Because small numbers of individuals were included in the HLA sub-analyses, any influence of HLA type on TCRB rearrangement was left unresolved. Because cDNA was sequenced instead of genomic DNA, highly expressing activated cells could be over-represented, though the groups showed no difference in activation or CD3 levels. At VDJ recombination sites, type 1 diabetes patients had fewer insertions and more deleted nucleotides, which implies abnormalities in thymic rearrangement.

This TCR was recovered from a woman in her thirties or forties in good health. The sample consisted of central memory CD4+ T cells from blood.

CDR3 reads: CASSIAGTGAGTGELFF. The base sequence is TGTGCCAGTAGTATAGCCGGGACAGGGGCGGGCACCGGGGAGCTGTTTTTT. Here the chain combines TRBV19 and TRBJ2-2; 10 middle bases align to TRBD1. Counted from cysteine to phenylalanine, this CDR3 has 17 amino acids. CDR3 DNA only is kept here, 51 bases in frame from base 1. CDR1 and CDR2 were assigned from the germline V gene (reference sequence) as LNHDA and SQIVND. For this chain, trimming is 1 base at the V end and 4 bases at the J end, and the number of junction bases without a gene match is 6.